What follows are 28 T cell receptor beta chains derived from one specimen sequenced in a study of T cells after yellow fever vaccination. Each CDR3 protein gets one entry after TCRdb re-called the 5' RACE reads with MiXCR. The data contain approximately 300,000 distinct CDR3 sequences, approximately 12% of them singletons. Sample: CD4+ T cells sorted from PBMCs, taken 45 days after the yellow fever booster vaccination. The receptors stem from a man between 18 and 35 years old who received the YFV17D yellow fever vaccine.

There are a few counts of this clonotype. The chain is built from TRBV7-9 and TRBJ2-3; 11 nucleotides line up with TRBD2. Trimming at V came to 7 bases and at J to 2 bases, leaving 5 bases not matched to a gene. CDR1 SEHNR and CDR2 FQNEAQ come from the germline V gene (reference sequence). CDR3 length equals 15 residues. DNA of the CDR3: TGTGCCAGCAATCTAGCGGGGGGAAACACAGATACGCAGTATTTT. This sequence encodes CASNLAGGNTDTQYF. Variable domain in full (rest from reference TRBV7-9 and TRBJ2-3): DTGVSQNPRHKITKRGQNVTFRCDPISEHNRLYWYRQTLGQGPEFLTYFQNEAQLEKSRLLSDRFSAERPKGSFSTLEIQRTEQGDSAMYLCASNLAGGNTDTQYFGPGTRLTVL.

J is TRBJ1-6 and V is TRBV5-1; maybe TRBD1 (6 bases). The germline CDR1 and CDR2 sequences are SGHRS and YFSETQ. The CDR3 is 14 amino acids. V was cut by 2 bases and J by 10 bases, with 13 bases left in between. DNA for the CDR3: TGCGCCAGCAGCTTACCTACAGGGAACTCACCCCTCCACTTT. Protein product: CASSLPTGNSPLHF. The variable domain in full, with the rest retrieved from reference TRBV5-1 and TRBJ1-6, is KAGVTQTPRYLIKTRGQQVTLSCSPISGHRSVSWYQQTPGQGLQFLFEYFSETQRNKGNFPGRFSGRQFSNSRSEMNVSTLELGDSALYLCASSLPTGNSPLHFGNGTRLTVT.

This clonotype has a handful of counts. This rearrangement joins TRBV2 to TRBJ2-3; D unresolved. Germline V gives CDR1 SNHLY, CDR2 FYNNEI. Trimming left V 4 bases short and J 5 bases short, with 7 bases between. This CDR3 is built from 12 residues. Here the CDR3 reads CASSVERDTQYF. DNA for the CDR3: TGTGCCAGCAGTGTAGAGAGAGATACGCAGTATTTT.

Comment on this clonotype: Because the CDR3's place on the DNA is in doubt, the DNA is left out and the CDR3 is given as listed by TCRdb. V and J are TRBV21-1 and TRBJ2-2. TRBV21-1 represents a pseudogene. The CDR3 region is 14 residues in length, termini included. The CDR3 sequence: CASSKARRPGSCFF.

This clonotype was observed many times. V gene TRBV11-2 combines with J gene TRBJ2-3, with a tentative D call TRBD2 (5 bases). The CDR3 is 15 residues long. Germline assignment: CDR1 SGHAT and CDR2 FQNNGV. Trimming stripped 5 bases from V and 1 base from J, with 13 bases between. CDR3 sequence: CASSPERARTDTQYF. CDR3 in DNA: TGTGCCAGCAGCCCCGAGAGGGCCCGCACAGATACGCAGTATTTT. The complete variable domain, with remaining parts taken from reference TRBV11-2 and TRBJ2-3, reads EAGVAQSPRYKIIEKRQSVAFWCNPISGHATLYWYQQILGQGPKLLIQFQNNGVVDDSQLPKDRFSAERLKGVDSTLKIQPAKLEDSAVYLCASSPERARTDTQYFGPGTRLTVL.

The CDR3 sequence: CASRVRTGGSNTGELFF. As DNA, the CDR3 is TGTGCCAGCAGGGTTCGAACAGGGGGCTCGAACACCGGGGAGCTGTTTTTT. The V call is TRBV6-5, the J call TRBJ2-2; 9 bases align to TRBD1. The ends lost 6 bases at V and 0 bases at J; junction bases unmatched: 8. The CDR3 spans 17 residues. The germline V gene has CDR1 MNHEY and CDR2 SVGAGI.

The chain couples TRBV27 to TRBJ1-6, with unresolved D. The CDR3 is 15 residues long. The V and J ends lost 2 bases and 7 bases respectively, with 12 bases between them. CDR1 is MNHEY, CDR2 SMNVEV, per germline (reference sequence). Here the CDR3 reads CASSLVGKSNSPLHF. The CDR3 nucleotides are TGTGCCAGCAGTTTAGTGGGAAAGTCCAATTCACCCCTCCACTTT.

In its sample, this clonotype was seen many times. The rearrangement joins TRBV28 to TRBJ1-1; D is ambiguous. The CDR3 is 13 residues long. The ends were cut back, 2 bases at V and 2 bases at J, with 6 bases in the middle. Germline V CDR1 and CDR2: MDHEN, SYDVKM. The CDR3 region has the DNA TGTGCCAGCAGTTTACCCCTCAACACTGAAGCTTTCTTT. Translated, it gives CASSLPLNTEAFF.

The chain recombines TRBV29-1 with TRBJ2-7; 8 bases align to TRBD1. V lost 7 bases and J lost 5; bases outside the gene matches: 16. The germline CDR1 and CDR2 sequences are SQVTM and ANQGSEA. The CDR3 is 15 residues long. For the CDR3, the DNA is TGCAGCGCCCGAAGAGGGCGGACAGGGATGAACGAGCAGTACTTC. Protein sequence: CSARRGRTGMNEQYF.

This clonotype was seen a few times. The CDR3 DNA sequence: TGTGCCAGCAGCGGAGGGGCCGGGGGGGCCGACACCGGGGAGCTGTTTTTT. Residues: CASSGGAGGADTGELFF. The rearrangement links TRBV9 to TRBJ2-2; 8 bases are a match to TRBD2. The CDR3 spans 17 residues. Germline V lookup: CDR1 SGDLS, CDR2 YYNGEE. Unmatched junction bases numbered 10, after V lost 3 bases and J lost 3 bases.

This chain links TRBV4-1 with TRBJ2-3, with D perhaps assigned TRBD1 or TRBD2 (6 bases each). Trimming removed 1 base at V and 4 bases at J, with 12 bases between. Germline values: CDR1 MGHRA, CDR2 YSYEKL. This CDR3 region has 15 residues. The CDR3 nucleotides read TGCGCCAGCAGCCAAGGGGGGGCCGGGGCAGATACGCAGTATTTT. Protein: CASSQGGAGADTQYF.

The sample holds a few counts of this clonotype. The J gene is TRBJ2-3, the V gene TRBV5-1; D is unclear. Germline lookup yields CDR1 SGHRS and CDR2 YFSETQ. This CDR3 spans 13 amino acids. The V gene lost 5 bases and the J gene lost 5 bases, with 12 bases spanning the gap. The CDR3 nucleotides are TGCGCCAGCAGGCGGCGATCGGAAGATACGCAGTATTTT. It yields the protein CASRRRSEDTQYF.

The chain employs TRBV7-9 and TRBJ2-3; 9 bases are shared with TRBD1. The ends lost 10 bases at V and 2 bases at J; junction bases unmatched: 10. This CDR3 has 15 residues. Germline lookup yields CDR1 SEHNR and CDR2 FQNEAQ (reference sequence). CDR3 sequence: CATFSGDRDTDTQYF. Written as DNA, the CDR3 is TGTGCCACCTTCTCGGGGGACAGGGACACAGATACGCAGTATTTT.

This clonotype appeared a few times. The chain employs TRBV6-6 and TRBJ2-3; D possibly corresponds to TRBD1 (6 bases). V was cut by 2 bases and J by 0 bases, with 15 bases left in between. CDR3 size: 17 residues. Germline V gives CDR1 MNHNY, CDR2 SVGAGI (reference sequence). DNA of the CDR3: TGTGCCAGCAGTTACGTTGGACAGCGGTCTAGCACAGATACGCAGTATTTT. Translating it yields CASSYVGQRSSTDTQYF.

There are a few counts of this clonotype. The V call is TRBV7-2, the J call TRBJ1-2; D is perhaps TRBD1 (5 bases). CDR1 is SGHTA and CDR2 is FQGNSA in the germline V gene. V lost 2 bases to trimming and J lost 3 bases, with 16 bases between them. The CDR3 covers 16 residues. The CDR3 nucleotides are TGTGCCAGCAGCTTAAATCGGGGAGGGGTCGACTATGGCTACACCTTC. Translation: CASSLNRGGVDYGYTF.

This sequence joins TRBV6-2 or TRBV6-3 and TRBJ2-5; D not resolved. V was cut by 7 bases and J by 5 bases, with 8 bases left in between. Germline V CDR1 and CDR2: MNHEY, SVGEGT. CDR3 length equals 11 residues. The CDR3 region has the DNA TGTGCCAGCACCCAAGCCGAGACCCAGTACTTC. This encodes CASTQAETQYF.

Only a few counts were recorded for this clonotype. The CDR3 DNA sequence: TGTGCCAGCAGTCGGCCCGAATTCGATACGCAGTATTTT. As protein: CASSRPEFDTQYF. The genes are TRBV7-2 and TRBJ2-3, with no clear D. The CDR3 sequence is 13 residues long. Germline assignment: CDR1 SGHTA and CDR2 FQGNSA. The ends were cut back, 6 bases at V and 6 bases at J, with 13 bases in the middle.

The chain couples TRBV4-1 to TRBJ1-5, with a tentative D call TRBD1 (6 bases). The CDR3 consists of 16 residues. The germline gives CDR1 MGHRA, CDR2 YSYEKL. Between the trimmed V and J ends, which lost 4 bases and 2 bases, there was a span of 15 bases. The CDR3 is CASSPRARQGNQPQHF. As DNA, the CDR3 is TGCGCCAGCAGCCCCCGAGCAAGACAGGGCAATCAGCCCCAGCATTTT.

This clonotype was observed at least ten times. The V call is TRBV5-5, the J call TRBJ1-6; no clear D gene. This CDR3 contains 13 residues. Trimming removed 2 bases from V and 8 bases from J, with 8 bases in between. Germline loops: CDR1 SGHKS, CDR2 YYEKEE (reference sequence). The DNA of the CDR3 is TGTGCCAGCAGCTTCCCTGGGGATTCACCCCTCCACTTT. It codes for CASSFPGDSPLHF.

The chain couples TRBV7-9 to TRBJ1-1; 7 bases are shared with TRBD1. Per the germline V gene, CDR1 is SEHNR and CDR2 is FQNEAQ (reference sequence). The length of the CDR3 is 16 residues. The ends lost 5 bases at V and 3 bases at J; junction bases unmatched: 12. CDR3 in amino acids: CASSLWDSFLYTEAFF. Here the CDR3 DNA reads TGTGCCAGCAGCCTCTGGGACAGTTTCCTATACACTGAAGCTTTCTTT.

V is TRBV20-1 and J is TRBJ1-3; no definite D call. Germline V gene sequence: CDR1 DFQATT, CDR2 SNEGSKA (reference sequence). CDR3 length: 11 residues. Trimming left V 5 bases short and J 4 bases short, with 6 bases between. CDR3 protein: CSAQGGNTIYF. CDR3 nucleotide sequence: TGCAGTGCTCAAGGGGGAAACACCATATATTTT.

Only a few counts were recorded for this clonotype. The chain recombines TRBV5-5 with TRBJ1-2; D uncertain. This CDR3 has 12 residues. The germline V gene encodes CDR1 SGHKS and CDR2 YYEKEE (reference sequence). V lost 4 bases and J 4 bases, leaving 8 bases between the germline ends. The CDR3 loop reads CASSQRLYGYTF. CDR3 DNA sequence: TGTGCCAGCAGCCAGAGACTCTATGGCTACACCTTC.

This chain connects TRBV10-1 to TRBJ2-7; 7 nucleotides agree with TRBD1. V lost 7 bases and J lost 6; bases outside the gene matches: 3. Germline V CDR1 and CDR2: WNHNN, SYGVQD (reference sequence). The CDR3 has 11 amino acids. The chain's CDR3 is CASIQGSEQYV. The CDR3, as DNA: TGCGCCAGCATACAGGGGTCCGAGCAGTACGTC.

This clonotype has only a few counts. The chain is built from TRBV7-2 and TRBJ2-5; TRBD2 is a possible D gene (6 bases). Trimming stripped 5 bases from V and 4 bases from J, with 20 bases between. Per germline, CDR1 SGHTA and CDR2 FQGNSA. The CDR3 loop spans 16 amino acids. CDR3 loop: CASSPAPRAGRETQYF. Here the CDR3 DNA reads TGTGCCAGCAGCCCCGCCCCCCGGGCGGGAAGAGAGACCCAGTACTTC.

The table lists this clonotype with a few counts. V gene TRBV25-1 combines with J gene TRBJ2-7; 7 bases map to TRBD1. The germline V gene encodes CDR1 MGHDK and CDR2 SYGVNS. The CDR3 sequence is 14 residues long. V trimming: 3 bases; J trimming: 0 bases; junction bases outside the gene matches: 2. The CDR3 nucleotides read TGTGCCAGCAGTGAGGGACAGAGCTCCTACGAGCAGTACTTC. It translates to CASSEGQSSYEQYF.

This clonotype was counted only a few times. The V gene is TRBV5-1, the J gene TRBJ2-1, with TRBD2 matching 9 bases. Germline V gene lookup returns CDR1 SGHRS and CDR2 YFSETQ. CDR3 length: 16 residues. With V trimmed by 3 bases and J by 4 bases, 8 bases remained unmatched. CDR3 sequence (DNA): TGCGCCAGCAGCTCCTCCGGGACTAGCAAGTACAATGAGCAGTTCTTC. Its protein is CASSSSGTSKYNEQFF. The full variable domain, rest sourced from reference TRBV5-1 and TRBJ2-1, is KAGVTQTPRYLIKTRGQQVTLSCSPISGHRSVSWYQQTPGQGLQFLFEYFSETQRNKGNFPGRFSGRQFSNSRSEMNVSTLELGDSALYLCASSSSGTSKYNEQFFGPGTRLTVL.

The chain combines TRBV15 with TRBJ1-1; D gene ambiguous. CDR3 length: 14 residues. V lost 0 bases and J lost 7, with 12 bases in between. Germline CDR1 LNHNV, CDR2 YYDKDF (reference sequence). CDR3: CATSRDRLLGEAFF. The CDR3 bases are TGTGCCACCAGCAGAGATCGACTCTTGGGTGAAGCTTTCTTT.

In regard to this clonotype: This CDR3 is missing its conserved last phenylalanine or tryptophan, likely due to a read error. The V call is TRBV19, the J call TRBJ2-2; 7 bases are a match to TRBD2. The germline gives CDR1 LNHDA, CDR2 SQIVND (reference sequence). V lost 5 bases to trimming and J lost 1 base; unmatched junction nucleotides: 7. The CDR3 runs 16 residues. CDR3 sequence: CASSPLTGGNTGELFI. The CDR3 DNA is TGTGCCAGTAGTCCCTTGACGGGGGGGAACACCGGGGAGCTGTTTATT.